Listed below are T cell receptor beta chains from one sample, sequenced in a study of shared clonotypes between healthy human individuals. Sequenced by immunoSEQ multiplex PCR; TCRdb stores in-frame clones only, minus some. The data contain over 750,000 clones, 96% of them singletons. The sample comprised naive CD8+ T cells sorted from blood. The source of these receptors is a young man in good health. Each CDR3 is given with its conserved first and last residue. Fields, in order: clone size, V gene, CDR3 length, J gene, D gene, CDR3 protein, CDR3 DNA. A D gene is named only where the DNA matches it firmly. Clone size is given for some rows only: seen once, a few or many times, or a class if the clone is expanded.

>-|TRBV7-9|13|TRBJ2-7|-
CASSLGLRGEQYF
TGTGCCAGCAGCTTAGGCCTTCGGGGCGAGCAGTACTTC
>-|TRBV5-1|16|TRBJ2-2|-
CASSLGALSNTGELFF
TGCGCCAGCAGCCTAGGGGCACTATCGAACACCGGGGAGCTGTTTTTT
>-|TRBV5-1|18|TRBJ1-5|-
CASSLDPGWVSGNQPQHF
TGCGCCAGCAGCTTGGATCCAGGGTGGGTATCGGGCAATCAGCCCCAGCATTTT
>-|TRBV13|17|TRBJ2-1|TRBD2
CASSGYLGTSGPNEQFF
TGTGCCAGCAGCGGCTATTTAGGGACTAGCGGGCCTAATGAGCAGTTCTTC
>-|TRBV5-4|14|TRBJ2-2|-
CASMPGRATGELFF
TGTGCCAGCATGCCTGGGCGGGCAACCGGGGAGCTGTTTTTT
>-|TRBV7-9|15|TRBJ2-5|-
CASSLVSGVVETQYF
TGTGCCAGCAGCTTAGTTAGTGGGGTCGTCGAGACCCAGTACTTC
>-|TRBV15|22|TRBJ2-1|TRBD1
CATSRERTGVIQAGNLDNEQFF
TGTGCCACCAGCAGAGAAAGGACAGGGGTCATTCAAGCGGGGAACCTAGACAATGAGCAGTTCTTC
>-|TRBV10-1|16|TRBJ2-1|-
CASSDDGKSSYNEQFF
TGCGCCAGCAGTGACGACGGGAAAAGCTCCTACAATGAGCAGTTCTTC
>-|TRBV7-2|13|TRBJ2-3|TRBD2
CASSSLAGDTQYF
TGTGCCAGCAGCTCCCTAGCGGGGGATACGCAGTATTTT
>-|TRBV6-5|12|TRBJ1-5|TRBD1
CASRQGSQPQHF
TGTGCCAGCAGACAGGGGTCGCAGCCCCAGCATTTT
>-|TRBV7-9|15|TRBJ2-7|-
CASSSPGKLTYEQYF
TGTGCCAGCAGCTCCCCCGGGAAACTAACCTACGAGCAGTACTTC
>-|TRBV6-5|14|TRBJ2-7|TRBD2
CASSLTSADYEQYF
TGTGCCAGCAGTTTAACTAGCGCGGACTACGAGCAGTACTTC
>-|TRBV21-1|14|TRBJ2-3|-
CASSRQVETDTQYF
TGTGCCAGCAGCCGACAGGTGGAAACAGATACGCAGTATTTT
>-|TRBV19|14|TRBJ2-1|-
CASSLGGPYNEQFF
TGTGCCAGTAGCCTCGGGGGCCCCTACAATGAGCAGTTCTTC
>-|TRBV28|13|TRBJ1-1|-
CASSPLSYTEAFF
TGTGCCAGCAGTCCCCTTTCTTACACTGAAGCTTTCTTT
>-|TRBV14|14|TRBJ2-7|-
CASSPQLFPYEQYF
TGTGCCAGCAGCCCTCAACTTTTTCCCTACGAGCAGTACTTC
>-|TRBV30|15|TRBJ1-5|-
CAWSVAENSNQPQHF
TGTGCCTGGAGTGTAGCTGAGAATAGCAATCAGCCCCAGCATTTT
>-|TRBV5-4|15|TRBJ2-6|-
CASTPGNSGANVLTF
TGTGCCAGCACCCCTGGGAACTCTGGGGCCAACGTCCTGACTTTC
>-|TRBV19|16|TRBJ2-7|-
CASSLAAGPYGGEQYF
TGTGCCAGTAGCTTAGCGGCGGGACCCTATGGGGGCGAGCAGTACTTC
>-|TRBV7-9|16|TRBJ2-7|TRBD1
CASSPGTGVSSYEQYF
TGTGCCAGCAGCCCCGGGACAGGTGTGAGCTCCTACGAGCAGTACTTC
>once|TRBV27|15|TRBJ2-1|-
CASRYSTSSYNEQFF
TGTGCCAGCAGGTACTCGACCTCCTCCTACAATGAGCAGTTCTTC
>-|TRBV21-1|17|TRBJ2-6|-
CASSKARWSSGANVLTF
TGTGCCAGCAGCAAAGCGCGTTGGAGCTCTGGGGCCAACGTCCTGACTTTC
>-|TRBV7-6|13|TRBJ2-5|-
CASSLRLKETQYF
TGTGCCAGCAGCTTAAGGCTTAAAGAGACCCAGTACTTC
>-|TRBV7-8|15|TRBJ1-5|-
CASSLESIGNQPQHF
TGTGCCAGCAGCTTAGAGTCGATAGGAAATCAGCCCCAGCATTTT
>-|TRBV6-5|16|TRBJ2-7|TRBD2
CASSYSVGTNAYEQYF
TGTGCCAGCAGTTACTCGGTTGGGACTAACGCCTACGAGCAGTACTTC
>-|TRBV12-5|13|TRBJ2-1|-
CASANRPDNEQFF
TGTGCTAGTGCTAATAGGCCGGATAATGAGCAGTTCTTC
>-|TRBV11-2|18|TRBJ2-7|-
CASSLVPQGTPLSYEQYF
TGTGCCAGCAGCTTAGTACCACAGGGTACCCCACTCTCCTACGAGCAGTACTTC
>-|TRBV27|13|TRBJ2-5|TRBD1
CASSRGQLETQYF
TGTGCCAGCAGTCGGGGACAGTTGGAGACCCAGTACTTC
>few|TRBV7-6|14|TRBJ2-5|-
CASSLNRAQETQYF
TGTGCCAGCAGCCTAAACAGGGCCCAAGAGACCCAGTACTTC
>few|TRBV19|15|TRBJ2-5|-
CASSANTGYQETQYF
TGTGCCAGTAGTGCCAATACAGGGTACCAAGAGACCCAGTACTTC
>-|TRBV7-9|17|TRBJ2-2|-
CASRMPGGDLNTGELFF
TGTGCCAGCAGGATGCCAGGAGGAGATTTAAACACCGGGGAGCTGTTTTTT
>once|TRBV7-9|17|TRBJ2-5|-
CASSLDTGLAPQETQYF
TGTGCCAGCAGCTTAGACACAGGCCTGGCCCCCCAAGAGACCCAGTACTTC
>-|TRBV10-2|14|TRBJ2-7|-
CASSESWISYEQYF
TGCGCCAGCAGTGAGTCGTGGATCTCCTACGAGCAGTACTTC
>-|TRBV5-5|15|TRBJ1-5|-
CASSLGPFSNQPQHF
TGTGCCAGCAGCTTGGGACCATTTAGCAATCAGCCCCAGCATTTT
>-|TRBV13|15|TRBJ2-5|TRBD1
CASSRRTGAGETQYF
TGTGCCAGCAGCAGGCGGACAGGGGCTGGGGAGACCCAGTACTTC
>-|TRBV29-1|15|TRBJ2-3|TRBD1
CSPWVITGGADTQYF
TGCAGCCCGTGGGTCATCACAGGGGGCGCAGATACGCAGTATTTT
>-|TRBV19|15|TRBJ2-5|TRBD1
CASSRRDRGEVTQYF
TGTGCCAGTAGTAGAAGGGACAGGGGTGAGGTGACCCAGTACTTC
>once|TRBV5-1|15|TRBJ2-1|TRBD2
CASSLSGRALDEQFF
TGCGCCAGCAGCCTTAGCGGGAGGGCCTTGGATGAGCAGTTCTTC
>few|TRBV19|14|TRBJ2-7|TRBD1
CASSIEGQNYEQYF
TGTGCCAGTAGTATAGAGGGACAGAACTACGAGCAGTACTTC
>-|TRBV4-3|15|TRBJ2-2|TRBD1
CASSQGGTGTGELFF
TGCGCCAGCAGCCAGGGAGGGACAGGGACCGGGGAGCTGTTTTTT
>-|TRBV10-3|15|TRBJ1-5|-
CAISESWDLNQPQHF
TGTGCCATCAGTGAGTCTTGGGACCTAAATCAGCCCCAGCATTTT
>-|TRBV10-1|12|TRBJ1-1|-
CASSELRSEAFF
TGCGCCAGCAGTGAGTTGAGATCTGAAGCTTTCTTT
>-|TRBV29-1|14|TRBJ2-5|-
CSVEVGHGLETQYF
TGCAGCGTTGAAGTAGGCCATGGGCTAGAGACCCAGTACTTC
>-|TRBV4-1|15|TRBJ1-5|-
CASSQDRDSNQPQHF
TGCGCCAGCAGCCAAGACAGGGACAGCAATCAGCCCCAGCATTTT
>-|TRBV28|17|TRBJ2-5|TRBD1
CASSFNPGTGEEETQYF
TGTGCCAGCAGTTTTAACCCCGGGACAGGAGAAGAAGAGACCCAGTACTTC
>once|TRBV5-1|16|TRBJ2-7|-
CASSLEGLEAGREQYF
TGCGCCAGCAGCTTGGAGGGCCTGGAGGCGGGGAGGGAGCAGTACTTC
>once|TRBV28|13|TRBJ2-1|-
CASSLLEYNEQFF
TGTGCCAGCAGTTTGTTGGAATACAATGAGCAGTTCTTC
>-|TRBV11-2|13|TRBJ2-1|-
CASSFTGYNEQFF
TGTGCCAGCAGCTTTACAGGGTATAATGAGCAGTTCTTC
>-|TRBV28|11|TRBJ2-7|-
CASTSPYEQYF
TGTGCCAGCACCTCCCCCTACGAGCAGTACTTC
>-|TRBV27|14|TRBJ2-7|-
CASRIRGHQVEQYF
TGTGCCAGCAGGATTCGGGGGCACCAAGTCGAGCAGTACTTC
>-|TRBV7-8|15|TRBJ1-1|-
CASSEPPRADTEAFF
TGTGCCAGCAGCGAACCCCCCCGGGCAGACACTGAAGCTTTCTTT
>-|TRBV5-1|13|TRBJ2-7|TRBD1
CASSSGTAYEQYF
TGCGCCAGCAGCTCCGGGACAGCCTACGAGCAGTACTTC